One sample yielded the 26 T cell receptor beta chains listed below, sequenced in a study of T cell responses to AZD1222 COVID-19 vaccine. Sequencing used immunoSEQ multiplex PCR; TCRdb keeps in-frame clones, though not all of them. The sample includes some 180,000 clones, 88% of them seen just once. The material sequenced was peripheral blood, taken on day 0 of AZD1222 vaccination. These receptors all stem from an adult in good health.

This rearrangement joins TRBV7-3 to TRBJ2-7; TRBD1 is a possible D gene (6 bases). Trimming cost V 5 bases and J 4 bases, with 18 bases left between them. This CDR3 is 15 amino acids long. Germline V gives CDR1 SGHTA, CDR2 FQGTGA. CDR3 sequence: CASSVAGTKMYEQYF. CDR3 bases: TGTGCCAGCAGCGTTGCCGGGACAAAAATGTACGAGCAGTACTTC.

This clone was seen once. The gene calls are TRBV28 and TRBJ2-3; a weak D match, TRBD2 (7 bases). The CDR3 contains 13 residues. Trimming cost V 9 bases and J 2 bases, with 12 bases left between them. The germline gives CDR1 MDHEN, CDR2 SYDVKM. The CDR3 sequence: CASNRDYTDTQYF. The CDR3 bases are TGTGCCAGTAACAGGGACTACACAGATACGCAGTATTTT.

The V call is TRBV5-1, the J call TRBJ2-7; a weak D match, TRBD1 (5 bases). V lost 2 bases and J 1 base, leaving 13 bases between the germline ends. Germline V lookup: CDR1 SGHRS, CDR2 YFSETQ. The CDR3 consists of 15 residues. CDR3 sequence (DNA): TGCGCCAGCAGCTTATCCTACAGGTTATCCTACGAGCAGTACTTC. Protein product: CASSLSYRLSYEQYF.

The V gene is TRBV7-2, the J gene TRBJ2-3; 13 bases agree with TRBD2. Germline V lookup: CDR1 SGHTA, CDR2 FQGNSA. CDR3 length: 13 amino acids. The J segment lost 4 bases and the V segment lost 10 bases, leaving 2 bases of the junction unmatched. Written as DNA, the CDR3 is TGTGCCACCGGACTAGCGGGGGCAGATACGCAGTATTTT. Translation: CATGLAGADTQYF.

This clone was recorded a few times. The rearrangement uses TRBV18 and TRBJ1-1; 10 nucleotides line up with TRBD1. Trimming removed 0 bases from V and 5 bases from J; junction bases left unmatched: 6. The CDR3 has 16 amino acids. CDR1 KGHSH and CDR2 LQKENI come from the germline V gene. CDR3 protein: CASSPPTTGGLTEAFF. The DNA of the CDR3 is TGTGCCAGCTCACCACCGACGACAGGGGGCCTGACTGAAGCTTTCTTT.

The chain uses TRBV18 and TRBJ2-7; D is undetermined. This CDR3 contains 15 residues. CDR1 and CDR2 from the germline V gene are KGHSH and LQKENI. V lost 1 base and J 6 bases, leaving 16 bases between the germline ends. The CDR3 here is CASSPHEGPTVEQYF. CDR3 DNA: TGTGCCAGCTCACCACATGAAGGGCCCACGGTCGAGCAGTACTTC.

The rearrangement uses TRBV13 and TRBJ2-1; a possible D gene is TRBD1 (6 bases). V lost 4 bases to trimming and J lost 10 bases, with 17 bases between them. CDR1 and CDR2 from the germline V gene are PRHDT and FYEKMQ (reference sequence). The CDR3 consists of 14 residues. The CDR3 coding sequence is TGTGCCAGCAGCTCCCTACAGGGCTACTGGGAGCAGTTCTTC. Protein product: CASSSLQGYWEQFF.

The chain couples TRBV28 to TRBJ1-2; 7 bases line up with TRBD1. V lost 6 bases and J lost 6; bases outside the gene matches: 4. Germline V lookup: CDR1 MDHEN, CDR2 SYDVKM. This CDR3 region has 12 residues. This CDR3 reads CASSRQGDGYTF. The CDR3 nucleotides read TGTGCCAGCAGCCGACAGGGCGATGGCTACACCTTC.

The chain carries TRBV5-1 and TRBJ1-1, with D maybe TRBD1 (6 bases). The V end lost 4 bases, the J end lost 1 base, and 11 bases lay between the germline ends. Germline CDR1 and CDR2: SGHRS and YFSETQ. The CDR3 is 14 residues long. CDR3: CASSLDRRNTEAFF. CDR3 in DNA: TGCGCCAGCAGCCTAGACAGGAGGAACACTGAAGCTTTCTTT.

The chain couples TRBV4-1 to TRBJ2-7, with D perhaps TRBD2 (5 bases). The CDR3 is 14 residues long. Trimming took off 4 bases at V and 0 bases at J, with 10 bases between the two ends. Looked up from germline, CDR1 is MGHRA and CDR2 is YSYEKL. The CDR3 region has the DNA TGCGCCAGCAGCCTTGGGGAGAGCTCCTACGAGCAGTACTTC. Amino acid sequence: CASSLGESSYEQYF.

J is TRBJ1-1 and V is TRBV7-9, with D uncertain. V was clipped by 5 bases and J by 5 bases, with 21 bases between them. The germline gives CDR1 SEHNR, CDR2 FQNEAQ (reference sequence). The CDR3 covers 16 residues. CDR3 loop: CASSPAGLGSRTEAFF. The CDR3 nucleotides are TGTGCCAGCAGCCCAGCAGGATTAGGATCGAGGACTGAAGCTTTCTTT.

The chain recombines TRBV19 with TRBJ2-3; D gene unclear. The CDR3 is 14 residues long. V was clipped by 5 bases and J by 2 bases, with 11 bases between them. Germline CDR1 reads LNHDA; CDR2 reads SQIVND (reference sequence). For the CDR3, the DNA is TGTGCCAGTAGTGCCCGGGCCCTCACAGATACGCAGTATTTT. Residues: CASSARALTDTQYF.

This sequence joins TRBV4-2 and TRBJ2-5, with D unresolved. V lost 0 bases and J lost 4, with 6 bases in between. Germline CDR1 LGHNA, CDR2 YNFKEQ. This CDR3 comprises 13 residues. The DNA of the CDR3 is TGTGCCAGCAGCCAAGATGACGGAGAGACCCAGTACTTC. The encoded protein is CASSQDDGETQYF.

The chain links TRBV5-4 to TRBJ1-3, with D unresolved. The CDR3 loop spans 14 amino acids. Trimming shortened V by 4 bases and J by 0 bases, and 8 bases separated the two germline ends. The germline CDR1 and CDR2 sequences are SGHNT and YYREEE (reference sequence). The CDR3 protein is CASSKGGSGNTIYF. CDR3 in DNA: TGTGCCAGCAGCAAGGGTGGCTCTGGAAACACCATATATTTT.

The V gene is TRBV9, the J gene TRBJ2-5; 7 nucleotides line up with TRBD2. Losses at the gene ends were 0 bases for V and 2 bases for J; bases not matched to a gene: 10. Germline V gene sequence: CDR1 SGDLS, CDR2 YYNGEE. This CDR3 comprises 17 residues. This CDR3 is CASSVGRRSGVQETQYF. For the CDR3, the DNA is TGTGCCAGCAGCGTAGGTAGGCGAAGCGGGGTTCAAGAGACCCAGTACTTC.

The chain employs TRBV19 and TRBJ2-6, with TRBD1 matching over 8 bases. This CDR3 spans 18 amino acids. V shed 4 bases and J 2 bases; nucleotides not matched to a gene: 10. CDR1 and CDR2 from the germline V gene are LNHDA and SQIVND (reference sequence). Written as DNA, the CDR3 is TGTGCCAGTAGTAGAAGCCAGGGGGCGGGTACTGGGGCCAACGTCCTGACTTTC. Translated: CASSRSQGAGTGANVLTF.

The chain links TRBV27 to TRBJ1-1, with a weak D call TRBD1 (6 bases). Germline values: CDR1 MNHEY, CDR2 SMNVEV (reference sequence). V lost 10 bases and J 10 bases, leaving 16 bases between the germline ends. The CDR3 sequence is 11 residues long. CDR3 DNA sequence: TGTGCCACCATGCGGGGGCTTGTAGCTTTCTTT. Its translation is CATMRGLVAFF.

The V call is TRBV9, the J call TRBJ2-5, with D perhaps TRBD2 (5 bases). V was cut by 3 bases and J by 7 bases, with 16 bases left in between. CDR3 length: 14 amino acids. Germline-derived CDR1 and CDR2 are SGDLS and YYNGEE. The CDR3 DNA is TGTGCCAGCAGCGAAGACGTGGGGAGTCGGACCCAGTACTTC. Translated, it gives CASSEDVGSRTQYF.

The chain recombines TRBV7-8 with TRBJ2-3; no clear D gene. Deletions cut 3 bases from V and 8 bases from J, with 9 bases between. The CDR3 covers 12 residues. Germline V gives CDR1 SGHVS, CDR2 FQNEAQ. The CDR3 sequence is CASSLEEVTQYF. CDR3 DNA sequence: TGTGCCAGCAGCTTGGAAGAGGTTACGCAGTATTTT.

The rearrangement uses TRBV7-6 and TRBJ2-3; 14 nucleotides line up with TRBD2. Germline CDR1 SGHVS, CDR2 FNYEAQ. The CDR3 extends over 16 amino acids. Trimming at V came to 5 bases and at J to 3 bases, leaving 4 bases not matched to a gene. The DNA of the CDR3 is TGTGCCAGCAGCCTGGGACTAGCGGGAGTTACAGATACGCAGTATTTT. This gives the protein CASSLGLAGVTDTQYF.

For the CDR3, the DNA is TGTGCCAGCAGTTTAGCCGGACAGAACTATGGCTACACCTTC. This translates into CASSLAGQNYGYTF. The chain couples TRBV6-5 to TRBJ1-2; tentative D call: TRBD1 (6 bases). CDR3 size: 14 residues. Trimming left V 4 bases short and J 2 bases short, with 11 bases between. Germline CDR1 is MNHEY and CDR2 is SVGAGI.

The rearrangement joins TRBV2 to TRBJ2-7, with 14 bases aligning to TRBD2. The CDR3 extends over 13 amino acids. Looked up from germline, CDR1 is SNHLY and CDR2 is FYNNEI. After removal of 9 bases from V and 3 bases from J, the junction contained 1 base not matched to a gene. The CDR3 region is CARGTSGSYEQYF. CDR3 bases: TGTGCCAGGGGGACTAGCGGGAGCTACGAGCAGTACTTC.

This chain links TRBV9 with TRBJ2-6; TRBD1 aligns across 7 bases. The CDR3 spans 15 residues. The V segment lost 8 bases and the J segment 0 bases; nucleotides outside the gene matches: 5. Per germline, CDR1 SGDLS and CDR2 YYNGEE. DNA for the CDR3: TGTGCCAGTGACAGGGAACTCTCTGGGGCCAACGTCCTGACTTTC. The encoded protein is CASDRELSGANVLTF. The variable domain in full, completed from reference TRBV9 and TRBJ2-6, reads DSGVTQTPKHLITATGQRVTLRCSPRSGDLSVYWYQQSLDQGLQFLIQYYNGEERAKGNILERFSAQQFPDLHSELNLSSLELGDSALYFCASDRELSGANVLTFGAGSRLTVL.

V usage is TRBV25-1 and J usage is TRBJ2-2; D perhaps matches TRBD1 (6 bases). This CDR3 comprises 15 residues. Germline CDR1 and CDR2: MGHDK and SYGVNS. The V and J ends lost 2 bases and 3 bases respectively, with 10 bases between them. Here the CDR3 reads CASSETGWDTGELFF. CDR3 coding DNA: TGTGCCAGCAGTGAAACAGGGTGGGACACCGGGGAGCTGTTTTTT.

The rearrangement links TRBV19 to TRBJ2-5; weak D call: TRBD2 (6 bases). The CDR3 is 13 residues long. CDR1 is LNHDA, CDR2 SQIVND, per germline (reference sequence). V was trimmed by 10 bases and J by 0 bases, leaving 12 bases between them. This CDR3 reads CATGLLDQETQYF. The CDR3 bases are TGTGCCACGGGACTGCTAGACCAAGAGACCCAGTACTTC.

The chain couples TRBV18 to TRBJ2-3; 10 bases map to TRBD1. Per germline, CDR1 KGHSH and CDR2 LQKENI. The CDR3 covers 14 residues. Unmatched junction bases numbered 0, after V lost 2 bases and J lost 4 bases. The CDR3: CASSPGTGADTQYF. CDR3 DNA sequence: TGTGCCAGCTCACCAGGGACAGGGGCAGATACGCAGTATTTT.